This is a list of T cell receptor beta chains from one sample in a study of beta chain features in type 1 diabetes. Some clones are missing from TCRdb's copy, which holds only in-frame ones; the method was immunoSEQ multiplex PCR. The sample lists 85,000 to 110,000 clones; under 30% were seen once. Specimen: central memory CD4+ T cells from blood. The receptors come from a woman under 30 with type 1 diabetes. CDR3s include the opening cysteine and the closing phenylalanine or tryptophan. Fields, in order: V gene, J gene, D gene, clone size, CDR3 DNA, CDR3 protein. The D gene is left open where the match is weak. Some rows have no size entry. The others give once, few or many, or a class for an expanded clone.

TRBV7-2	TRBJ2-1	TRBD2	few	TGTGCCAGCAGCTTATTTACTAGCGGGGCCCACAATGAGCAGTTCTTC	CASSLFTSGAHNEQFF
TRBV5-1	TRBJ2-3	TRBD2	few	TGCGCCAGCAGCCCGGGAGGTCTAGCGGGAGGTGTCGCAGATACGCAGTATTTT	CASSPGGLAGGVADTQYF
TRBV7-3	TRBJ2-1	.	.	TGTGCCAGCAGCTTAATTAGCGGCAACGCCTACAATGAGCAGTTCTTC	CASSLISGNAYNEQFF
TRBV29-1	TRBJ1-1	.	few	TGCAGCGTTTTGGACTCTACCATACGGAACACTGAAGCTTTCTTT	CSVLDSTIRNTEAFF
TRBV5-1	TRBJ1-4	.	.	TGCGCCAGCAGCTTGGTCAGGGCGTCTAATGAAAAACTGTTTTTT	CASSLVRASNEKLFF
TRBV11-2	TRBJ2-1	TRBD2	.	TGTGCCAGCAGATGGACTAGCGGCCGCTACAATGAGCAGTTCTTC	CASRWTSGRYNEQFF
TRBV2	TRBJ2-1	TRBD1	few	TGTGCCAGCAGGGGACAGGGGGTTCAAAATGAGCAGTTCTTC	CASRGQGVQNEQFF
TRBV30	TRBJ2-7	TRBD1	.	TGTGCTGGGTCCAAGAGGACAGGGGGGAACGAGCAGTACTTC	CAGSKRTGGNEQYF
TRBV30	TRBJ1-4	TRBD1	few	TGTGCCTGCACCTTCGGATGGGACAGTCGCGAAAAACTGTTTTTT	CACTFGWDSREKLFF
TRBV5-6	TRBJ1-1	TRBD1	few	TGTGCCAGCAGCTTCGGACAGGGGGGTGAAGCTTTCTTT	CASSFGQGGEAFF
TRBV6-5	TRBJ2-1	.	.	TGTGCCAGCAGACCCGGACTCTTCGGCTACAATGAGCAGTTCTTC	CASRPGLFGYNEQFF
TRBV5-5	TRBJ1-1	.	.	TGTGCCAGCAGCTTTACAGGGCTCACTGAAGCTTTCTTT	CASSFTGLTEAFF
TRBV7-2	TRBJ1-2	TRBD1	.	TGTGCCAGCAGCTTAGGGGGGACAGTAAACTATGGCTACACCTTC	CASSLGGTVNYGYTF
TRBV18	TRBJ1-5	.	many	TGTGCCAGCTCACCATCGGCCAGGGGTAATCAGCCCCAGCATTTT	CASSPSARGNQPQHF
TRBV4-3	TRBJ2-1	TRBD2	few	TGCGCCAGCAGCCAGCAACCGGGACTAGCGACCAATGAGCAGTTCTTC	CASSQQPGLATNEQFF
TRBV4-1	TRBJ1-3	TRBD1	.	TGCGCCAGCAGCCTGATACCGGGACAGGGGAACGGAAACACCATATATTTT	CASSLIPGQGNGNTIYF
TRBV19	TRBJ1-2	TRBD1	.	TGTGCCAGTAGTCCCTGGGATGAGTCGACAGGGGTCGGCTACACCTTC	CASSPWDESTGVGYTF
TRBV5-1	TRBJ2-1	.	.	TGCGCCAGCAGCTTGGCTGGGGAGGAACGGAATGAGCAGTTCTTC	CASSLAGEERNEQFF
TRBV5-4	TRBJ1-3	.	.	TGTGCCAGCAGCATGATGGCCAATGGAAACACCATATATTTT	CASSMMANGNTIYF
TRBV29-1	TRBJ1-1	TRBD1	few	TGCAGCGTTGAACCGCCCACAGGGGGAACTGAAGCTTTCTTT	CSVEPPTGGTEAFF
TRBV7-3	TRBJ2-2	.	.	TGTGCCAGCAGCTCAAACTACGGGGAGCTGTTTTTT	CASSSNYGELFF
TRBV28	TRBJ2-3	.	.	TGTGCCAGCAGCTTCCCGGGAGGCACAGATACGCAGTATTTT	CASSFPGGTDTQYF
TRBV7-3	TRBJ2-1	TRBD2	few	TGTGCCAGCAGCCCCCAGACAGGATTGGGGACTAGCGGGAGAAGACGGCAGTTCTTC	CASSPQTGLGTSGRRRQFF
TRBV2	TRBJ2-1	TRBD2	.	TGTGCCAGCCCCTCCGGGACTAGCGGGAGATCCGAGCAGTTCTTC	CASPSGTSGRSEQFF
TRBV28	TRBJ2-2	.	many	TGTGCCAGCAGGGGTAGCATAGGGGAGCTGTTTTTT	CASRGSIGELFF
TRBV7-2	TRBJ2-6	TRBD1	few	TGTGCCAGCAGCCCGATAAAACGGGACAGCCCCTCTGGGGCCAACGTCCTGACTTTC	CASSPIKRDSPSGANVLTF
TRBV6-6	TRBJ2-3	TRBD1	.	TGTGCCAGCAGTTACGACAGGGGAACAGATACGCAGTATTTT	CASSYDRGTDTQYF
TRBV10-3	TRBJ1-5	TRBD1	.	TGTGCCATCAGTGAACAGGGGGCCGGCAATCAGCCCCAGCATTTT	CAISEQGAGNQPQHF
TRBV2	TRBJ2-1	TRBD1	.	TGTGCCAGCAGTCTAGGAACAGGGGGCAACAATGAGCAGTTCTTC	CASSLGTGGNNEQFF
TRBV2	TRBJ1-1	.	.	TGTGCCAAAACCGAGGGGGGGACTGAAGCTTTCTTT	CAKTEGGTEAFF
TRBV6-6	TRBJ1-2	.	.	TGTGCCAGCACCACGCCCGGGGGTGGCTATGGCTACACCTTC	CASTTPGGGYGYTF
TRBV28	TRBJ1-4	.	few	TGTGCCAGCAGAGATTCAGAAGGAGGGGAAAAACTGTTTTTT	CASRDSEGGEKLFF
TRBV5-1	TRBJ2-5	.	.	TGCGCCAGCAGCTTGGGCTTAGGGGACCAAGAGACCCAGTACTTC	CASSLGLGDQETQYF
TRBV7-2	TRBJ2-5	.	.	TGTGCCAGCGGATCAGAGGTCCGGGAGACCCAGTACTTC	CASGSEVRETQYF
TRBV7-9	TRBJ1-1	.	.	TGTGCCAGCAGCTTAGGTTTGGAGCCTGAAGCTTTCTTT	CASSLGLEPEAFF
TRBV18	TRBJ1-3	.	.	TGTGCCAGCTCACCAGGCGGCAGGGATCGAAACACCATATATTTT	CASSPGGRDRNTIYF
TRBV15	TRBJ1-4	.	.	TGTGCCACCAGCAGAGATCCCCCGGGTGGGGCTGAAAAACTGTTTTTT	CATSRDPPGGAEKLFF
TRBV7-8	TRBJ1-5	.	.	TGTGCCAGCAGCCTCCGACCCGGGTACTATAGCAATCAGCCCCAGCATTTT	CASSLRPGYYSNQPQHF
TRBV5-6	TRBJ2-1	.	few	TGTGCCAGCAGCTTGGCCCCGGTGTCCTACAATGAGCAGTTCTTC	CASSLAPVSYNEQFF
TRBV5-1	TRBJ2-7	TRBD2	.	TGCGCCAGCAGCTCTAGCGGGAGGGCCGACGAGCAGTACTTC	CASSSSGRADEQYF
TRBV5-1	TRBJ1-3	.	.	TGCGCCAGCAGCTTGGACAGATCGCCCGGAAACACCATATATTTT	CASSLDRSPGNTIYF
TRBV5-1	TRBJ2-5	.	.	TGCGCCAGCAGCTCGGGGGAGACCCAGTACTTC	CASSSGETQYF
TRBV27	TRBJ1-1	.	.	TGTGCCAGCAGTCGCCGGGAGAACACTGAAGCTTTCTTT	CASSRRENTEAFF
TRBV19	TRBJ2-7	TRBD2	few	TGTGCCAGTAGTATTGGGCACCGGGACTACAAGTCCTACGAGCAGTACTTC	CASSIGHRDYKSYEQYF
TRBV5-1	TRBJ1-4	.	many	TGCGCCAGCAGCGTAAGGGGAACTAATGAAAAACTGTTTTTT	CASSVRGTNEKLFF
TRBV29-1	TRBJ1-1	.	.	TGCAGCGTTATAATAACTGAAGCTTTCTTT	CSVIITEAFF
TRBV7-2	TRBJ2-1	TRBD2	few	TGTGCCAGCAGCTTGGGACTAGCAAACAATGAGCAGTTCTTC	CASSLGLANNEQFF
TRBV7-2	TRBJ2-3	.	few	TGTGCCAGCAGCTTACAGGGGACAGATACGCAGTATTTT	CASSLQGTDTQYF